Here is one T cell receptor (beta chain) with its context. This record belongs to a study of blood T cell repertoires in COVID-19. About the study: Nucleic acid was either cDNA or gDNA, and it came from T cells, B-cell-depleted T cells, or PBMCs.

Looked up from germline, CDR1 is LGHNT and CDR2 is FRNRAP. The CDR3 has 15 residues. J was trimmed by 2 bases and V by 5 bases; bases with no gene match: 6. Here immunoSEQ multiplex PCR was the method, and the copy in TCRdb shows in-frame clones only, minus some. The sample consists of hundreds of thousands of clones, 75% to 90% of them appearing once. The sequence derives from a man in his late teens or twenties with COVID-19, enrolled during active disease. Material: peripheral blood. The rearrangement uses TRBV12-5 and TRBJ2-7; 10 positions match TRBD1. CDR3 in amino acids: CASGPRTGGPYEQYF. The CDR3 bases are TGTGCTAGTGGTCCCCGGACAGGGGGACCCTACGAGCAGTACTTC. The full variable domain, completed using reference TRBV12-5 and TRBJ2-7, is DARVTQTPRHKVTEMGQEVTMRCQPILGHNTVFWYRQTMMQGLELLAYFRNRAPLDDSGMPKDRFSAEMPDATLATLKIQPSEPRDSAVYFCASGPRTGGPYEQYFGPGTRLTVT.